A selection of T cell receptor beta chains follows, all from one sample in a study of cytomegalovirus exposure and HLA in healthy donors. Produced via immunoSEQ multiplex PCR; TCRdb's table is partial and in-frame only. Recorded here are 200,000 to 250,000 clones; the top ten clones represent less than 1%. Sequenced sample: PBMCs. The receptors derive from a woman aged 25 to 39 in good health and CMV-seropositive. Both conserved end residues are part of each CDR3. D genes are given only for firm matches.

>NA|TRBV9|TRBJ2-5
TGTGCCAGCAGCGTAGGGGGCGGCGGTAGCGGAAAGACCCAGCACTTC
CASSVGGGGSGKTQHF
>TRBD1|TRBV30|TRBJ2-7
TGTGCCTGGAGTGTGGGACAGGGTCCCTACGAGCAGTACTTC
CAWSVGQGPYEQYF
>NA|TRBV5-1|TRBJ2-7
TGCGCCAGCAGCCCGGGAGATTTCGGGGGCGAGCAGTACTTC
CASSPGDFGGEQYF
>NA|TRBV28|TRBJ1-2
TGTGCCACCGACAAGGGAGGGACGGGGGGCTACACCTTC
CATDKGGTGGYTF
>TRBD1|TRBV18|TRBJ2-7
TGTGCCAGCTCAACCGGGACAGGGGTCGGCGAGCAGTACTTC
CASSTGTGVGEQYF
>NA|TRBV27|TRBJ2-7
TGTGCCAGCAGTAACAGGGATCCCTCCTACGAGCAGTACTTC
CASSNRDPSYEQYF
>TRBD1|TRBV7-8|TRBJ1-1
TGTGCCAGCACCGGACAGGGGTCCACTGAAGCTTTCTTT
CASTGQGSTEAFF
>NA|TRBV6-5|TRBJ1-1
TGTGCCAGCCGACCGGTAGCGGGAAGGTCTGAAGCTTTCTTT
CASRPVAGRSEAFF
>NA|TRBV7-2|TRBJ2-1
TGTGCCAGTCAACTCTCCTACAATGAGCAGTTCTTC
CASQLSYNEQFF
>NA|TRBV7-2|TRBJ2-3
TGTGCCAGCAGCTTAGGGGCAGGGCCAGATACGCAGTATTTT
CASSLGAGPDTQYF
>NA|TRBV7-9|TRBJ1-2
TGTGCCAGCAGCCCGCCGGGGGGCGCCTATGGCTACACCTTC
CASSPPGGAYGYTF
>TRBD1|TRBV19|TRBJ2-7
TGTGCCAGTAGTATGGCGACAGGGAAATTGGTTGGCGGGTACGAGCAGTACTTC
CASSMATGKLVGGYEQYF
>TRBD1|TRBV5-1|TRBJ2-5
TGCGCCAGCAGCTTGGAGGGGACAGGGGTGGAGACCCAGTACTTC
CASSLEGTGVETQYF
>NA|TRBV30|TRBJ2-4
TGTGCCTGGAGTGCTCGGGACTCGATAGCCAAAAACATTCAGTACTTC
CAWSARDSIAKNIQYF
>NA|TRBV6-6|TRBJ2-7
TGTGCCAGCGCCCGGTGGGACTCGAACTACGAGCAGTACTTC
CASARWDSNYEQYF
>NA|TRBV7-9|TRBJ1-1
TGTGCCAGCAGCTACCACTCGGACACTGAAGCTTTCTTT
CASSYHSDTEAFF
>NA|TRBV5-1|TRBJ1-2
TGCGCCAGCAGCTCCTACTCCGGGACTGAAGACTTTTACACCTTC
CASSSYSGTEDFYTF
>NA|TRBV4-1|TRBJ1-6
TGCGCCAGCAGCCAAGATCGAGTACCTTCACCCCTCCACTTT
CASSQDRVPSPLHF
>NA|TRBV5-4|TRBJ2-3
TGTGCCAGCAACGAAGCGCAGGGTACGCAGTATTTT
CASNEAQGTQYF
>TRBD1|TRBV5-1|TRBJ2-7
TGCGCCAGCAGCTCTATTAAAACAACAGGGGACGAGCAGTACTTC
CASSSIKTTGDEQYF
>TRBD2|TRBV19|TRBJ2-1
TGTGCCAGTTCTGACTGGGACTACGGCAATGAGCAGTTCTTC
CASSDWDYGNEQFF
>NA|TRBV7-9|TRBJ2-5
TGTGCCAGCAGCCCTGGGGCAGTCCAGTACTTC
CASSPGAVQYF
>NA|TRBV28|TRBJ1-2
TGTGCCAGCAGTGGCGACAGTTCCTATGGCTACACCTTC
CASSGDSSYGYTF
>NA|TRBV7-9|TRBJ1-1
TGTGCCAGCAGCCCCGGGGGGAGGAACACTGAAGCTTTCTTT
CASSPGGRNTEAFF
>NA|TRBV6-5|TRBJ1-1
TGTGCCAGCAGTTACTCATGGGGCCGTGGGTACACTGAAGCTTTCTTT
CASSYSWGRGYTEAFF
>NA|TRBV11-2|TRBJ2-7
TGTGCCAGCAGCTTAGATTCGGGACTCCTTTTAGCCTACGAGCAGTACTTC
CASSLDSGLLLAYEQYF
>TRBD2|TRBV5-1|TRBJ2-1
TGCGCCAGCAGCTTGCTAGCGGGGGGGCAGATTGACGAGCAGTTCTTC
CASSLLAGGQIDEQFF
>NA|TRBV11-3|TRBJ1-1
TGTGCCAGCAGCTCGGGGGGGTTGGACACTGAAGCTTTCTTT
CASSSGGLDTEAFF
>TRBD1|TRBV2|TRBJ1-1
TGTGCCAGCAGGTCGACAGGGACGAACACTGAAGCTTTCTTT
CASRSTGTNTEAFF
>TRBD2|TRBV28|TRBJ2-1
TGTGCCACCAAACTAGCGCCTCCAAGAAATGAGCAGTTCTTC
CATKLAPPRNEQFF
>NA|TRBV27|TRBJ2-7
TGTGCCAGCAGTGAAACCGGGGTCTACGAGCAGTACTTC
CASSETGVYEQYF
>NA|TRBV28|TRBJ2-7
TGTGCCAGCAGCTTCAGGTACGAGCAGTACTTC
CASSFRYEQYF
>NA|TRBV5-1|TRBJ2-2
TGCGCCAGCAGCAACGCCGGACCGAGGACAGTCAAGAACACCGGGGAGCTGTTTTTT
CASSNAGPRTVKNTGELFF
>NA|TRBV27|TRBJ1-1
TGTGCCAGCAGATATGGACACGCTGAAGCTTTCTTT
CASRYGHAEAFF
>NA|TRBV14|TRBJ2-7
TGTGCCAGCAGCCTTCAACACTACGAGCAGTACTTC
CASSLQHYEQYF
>NA|TRBV4-1|TRBJ2-7
TGCGCCAGCAGTCAACCAGGGGCTCCCCTCTACGAGCAGTACTTC
CASSQPGAPLYEQYF
>NA|TRBV6-6|TRBJ2-1
TGTGCCAGCAGCTGGGCCGCACAGGCGGAGTTCTTC
CASSWAAQAEFF
>TRBD2|TRBV5-1|TRBJ2-3
TGCGCCAGCAGCTTGGAGAGCGGGGTCGGCGATCATACGCAGTATTTT
CASSLESGVGDHTQYF
>NA|TRBV27|TRBJ2-5
TGTGCCAGCAGTTTGGCAGGGGTTGAGACCCAGTACTTC
CASSLAGVETQYF
>TRBD1|TRBV7-2|TRBJ1-5
TGTGCCAGCAGCCTACAGGGGGAGAATCAGCCCCAGCATTTT
CASSLQGENQPQHF